Below, 9 T cell receptor beta chains from the same sample are listed, as sequenced in a study of blood T cell repertoires in COVID-19. TCRdb's table, derived via immunoSEQ multiplex PCR, lists solely in-frame clones and lacks some. The sample contains 71,000 or so clones, approximately 90% of which appear only once. The specimen sequenced was peripheral blood. These receptors all come from a woman between 18 and 29 years old with acute or convalescent COVID-19.

This chain links TRBV21-1 with TRBJ1-1. TRBV21-1 is labeled a pseudogene. This CDR3 is 17 amino acids long. CDR3 protein: CASDIGSNPPMNTEAFF. The CDR3 nucleotides are TGTGCCAGCGACATTGGGAGCAATCCCCCGATGAACACTGAAGCTTTCTTT.

This clone was observed once. The CDR3 region is CASSPPVGRERYNEQFF. CDR3 sequence (DNA): TGTGCCAGCAGTCCCCCAGTAGGGCGGGAGCGTTACAATGAGCAGTTCTTC. The chain has TRBV6-2 or TRBV6-3 and TRBJ2-1; 7 nucleotides line up with TRBD2. Germline V lookup: CDR1 MNHEY, CDR2 SVGEGT. Trimming removed 5 bases from V and 4 bases from J; junction bases left unmatched: 14. The CDR3 sequence is 17 residues long.

The chain uses TRBV25-1 and TRBJ1-5; a possible D gene is TRBD1 (5 bases). This CDR3 contains 14 residues. Germline values: CDR1 MGHDK, CDR2 SYGVNS. Trimming removed 5 bases from V and 3 bases from J, with 11 bases in between. CDR3: CASSSQGNNQPQHF. CDR3 nucleotides: TGTGCCAGCAGTTCGCAGGGAAACAATCAGCCCCAGCATTTT.

The chain is built from TRBV4-2 and TRBJ2-2, with 13 bases fitting TRBD2. This CDR3 comprises 18 residues. Germline lookup yields CDR1 LGHNA and CDR2 YNFKEQ. V shed 4 bases and J 2 bases; nucleotides not matched to a gene: 7. The CDR3 coding sequence is TGTGCCAGCAGCCGCGGGACTAGCGGGGACACCAACACCGGGGAGCTGTTTTTT. Translated: CASSRGTSGDTNTGELFF.

The rearrangement uses TRBV5-8 and TRBJ2-5; the match to TRBD1 covers 10 bases. J was trimmed by 5 bases and V by 0 bases; bases with no gene match: 7. The CDR3 is made up of 16 amino acids. Germline V lookup: CDR1 SGHTS, CDR2 YDEGEE. CDR3 sequence (DNA): TGTGCCAGCAGCTTGGGACAGGGGGCGCCCCGGGAGACCCAGTACTTC. It specifies CASSLGQGAPRETQYF.

The gene calls are TRBV5-5 and TRBJ1-4; TRBD1 aligns across 7 bases. Germline V gives CDR1 SGHKS, CDR2 YYEKEE (reference sequence). V shed 0 bases, J shed 5 bases, and the junction held 7 bases outside the gene matches. The CDR3 is made up of 16 amino acids. CDR3 loop: CASSLDPVRGNEKLFF. The DNA for the CDR3 is TGTGCCAGCAGCTTGGATCCCGTCAGGGGGAATGAAAAACTGTTTTTT. The variable domain in full, with the rest retrieved from reference TRBV5-5 and TRBJ1-4, is DAGVTQSPTHLIKTRGQQVTLRCSPISGHKSVSWYQQVLGQGPQFIFQYYEKEERGRGNFPDRFSARQFPNYSSELNVNALLLGDSALYLCASSLDPVRGNEKLFFGSGTQLSVL.

The genes are TRBV19 and TRBJ1-2; TRBD1 matches at 7 bases. Losses at the gene ends were 6 bases for V and 3 bases for J; bases not matched to a gene: 7. The CDR3 runs to 14 residues. Germline lookup yields CDR1 LNHDA and CDR2 SQIVND (reference sequence). Written as DNA, the CDR3 is TGTGCCAGTAGACAACGGACAGGAGACTATGGCTACACCTTC. Translated: CASRQRTGDYGYTF.

The chain carries TRBV7-9 and TRBJ1-3; D is possibly TRBD1 (5 bases). The V end was cut by 5 bases, the J end by 2 bases, with 10 bases between. The CDR3 spans 14 residues. Germline lookup yields CDR1 SEHNR and CDR2 FQNEAQ (reference sequence). The DNA of the CDR3 is TGTGCCAGCAGCCAAACGGGGGCTGGAAACACCATATATTTT. This codes for CASSQTGAGNTIYF.

The V and J genes are TRBV5-1 and TRBJ2-5, with TRBD1 matching 8 bases. Germline trimming cut 1 base from V and 1 base from J; bases unmatched to any gene: 3. Germline values: CDR1 SGHRS, CDR2 YFSETQ. The CDR3 consists of 15 residues. The CDR3 sequence: CASSLSTGVQETQYF. DNA for the CDR3: TGCGCCAGCAGCTTGTCGACAGGGGTCCAAGAGACCCAGTACTTC.